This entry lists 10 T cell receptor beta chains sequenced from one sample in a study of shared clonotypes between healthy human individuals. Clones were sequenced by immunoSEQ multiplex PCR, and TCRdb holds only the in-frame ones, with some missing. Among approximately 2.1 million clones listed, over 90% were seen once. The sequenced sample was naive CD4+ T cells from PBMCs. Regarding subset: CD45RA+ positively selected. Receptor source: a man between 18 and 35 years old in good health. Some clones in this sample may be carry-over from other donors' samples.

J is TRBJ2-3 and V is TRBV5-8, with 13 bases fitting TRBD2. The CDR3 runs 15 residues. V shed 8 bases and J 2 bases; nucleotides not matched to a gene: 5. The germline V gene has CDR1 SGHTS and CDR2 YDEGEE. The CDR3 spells CASRLAGGSTDTQYF. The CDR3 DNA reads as TGTGCCAGTAGACTAGCGGGAGGTTCCACAGATACGCAGTATTTT.

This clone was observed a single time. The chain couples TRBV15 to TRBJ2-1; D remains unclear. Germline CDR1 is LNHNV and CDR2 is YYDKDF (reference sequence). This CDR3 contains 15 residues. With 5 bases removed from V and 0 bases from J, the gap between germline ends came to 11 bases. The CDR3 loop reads CATSSKGSSYNEQFF. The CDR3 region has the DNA TGTGCCACCAGCTCCAAGGGAAGCTCCTACAATGAGCAGTTCTTC.

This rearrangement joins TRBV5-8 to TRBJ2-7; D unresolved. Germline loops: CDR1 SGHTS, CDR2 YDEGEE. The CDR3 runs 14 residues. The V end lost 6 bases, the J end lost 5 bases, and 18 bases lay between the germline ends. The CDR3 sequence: CASTTRRMMDEQYF. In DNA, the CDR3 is TGTGCCAGCACTACCCGTCGGATGATGGACGAGCAGTACTTC. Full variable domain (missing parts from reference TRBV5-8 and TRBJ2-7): EAGVTQSPTHLIKTRGQQATLRCSPISGHTSVYWYQQALGLGLQFLLWYDEGEERNRGNFPPRFSGRQFPNYSSELNVNALELEDSALYLCASTTRRMMDEQYFGPGTRLTVT.

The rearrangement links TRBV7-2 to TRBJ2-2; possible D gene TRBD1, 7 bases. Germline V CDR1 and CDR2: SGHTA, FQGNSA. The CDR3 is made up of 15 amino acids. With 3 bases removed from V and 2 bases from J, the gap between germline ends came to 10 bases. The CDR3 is CASSFRGVNTGELFF. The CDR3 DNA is TGTGCCAGCAGCTTCAGGGGGGTTAACACCGGGGAGCTGTTTTTT.

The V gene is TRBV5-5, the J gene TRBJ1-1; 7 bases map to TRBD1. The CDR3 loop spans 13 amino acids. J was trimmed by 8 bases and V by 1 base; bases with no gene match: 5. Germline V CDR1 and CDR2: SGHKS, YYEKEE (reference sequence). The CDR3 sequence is CASSLTTGTEAFF. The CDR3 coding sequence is TGTGCCAGCAGCTTGACGACAGGGACCGAAGCTTTCTTT.

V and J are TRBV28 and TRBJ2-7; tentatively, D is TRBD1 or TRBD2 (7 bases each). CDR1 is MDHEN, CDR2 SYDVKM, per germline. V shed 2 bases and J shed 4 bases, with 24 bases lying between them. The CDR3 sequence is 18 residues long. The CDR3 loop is CASSLAGSGGDFGYEQYF. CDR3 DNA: TGTGCCAGCAGTTTAGCCGGCTCAGGGGGGGACTTCGGGTACGAGCAGTACTTC.

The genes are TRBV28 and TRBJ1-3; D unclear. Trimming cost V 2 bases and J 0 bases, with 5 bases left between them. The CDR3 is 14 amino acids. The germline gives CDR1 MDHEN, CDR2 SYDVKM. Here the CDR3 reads CASSLRSSGNTIYF. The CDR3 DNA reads TGTGCCAGCAGTTTAAGAAGCTCTGGAAACACCATATATTTT. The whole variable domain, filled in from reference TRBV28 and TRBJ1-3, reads DVKVTQSSRYLVKRTGEKVFLECVQDMDHENMFWYRQDPGLGLRLIYFSYDVKMKEKGDIPEGYSVSREKKERFSLILESASTNQTSMYLCASSLRSSGNTIYFGEGSWLTVV.

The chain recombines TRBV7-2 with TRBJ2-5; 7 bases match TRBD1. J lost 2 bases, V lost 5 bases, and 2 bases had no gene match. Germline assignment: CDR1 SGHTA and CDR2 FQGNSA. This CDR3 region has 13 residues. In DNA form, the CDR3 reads TGTGCCAGCAGCCGGGGACAGCAAGAGACCCAGTACTTC. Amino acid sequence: CASSRGQQETQYF. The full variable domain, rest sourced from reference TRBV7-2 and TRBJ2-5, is GAGVSQSPSNKVTEKGKDVELRCDPISGHTALYWYRQSLGQGLEFLIYFQGNSAPDKSGLPSDRFSAERTGGSVSTLTIQRTQQEDSAVYLCASSRGQQETQYFGPGTRLLVL.

The CDR3 loop reads CSVDPGLAGETQYF. CDR3 nucleotide sequence: TGCAGCGTTGACCCCGGACTAGCGGGGGAGACCCAGTACTTC. The chain has TRBV29-1 and TRBJ2-5; 12 bases are shared with TRBD2. CDR1 and CDR2 from the germline V gene are SQVTM and ANQGSEA. The trim removed 3 bases at V and 5 bases at J, leaving 4 bases unmatched. CDR3 size: 14 residues.

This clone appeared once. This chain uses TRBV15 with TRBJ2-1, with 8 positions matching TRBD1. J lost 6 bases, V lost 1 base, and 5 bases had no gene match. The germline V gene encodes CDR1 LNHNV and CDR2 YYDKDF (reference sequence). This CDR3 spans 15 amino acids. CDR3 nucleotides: TGTGCCACCAGCAGAGCGGGACAGGCGTTCAATGAGCAGTTCTTC. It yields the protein CATSRAGQAFNEQFF.